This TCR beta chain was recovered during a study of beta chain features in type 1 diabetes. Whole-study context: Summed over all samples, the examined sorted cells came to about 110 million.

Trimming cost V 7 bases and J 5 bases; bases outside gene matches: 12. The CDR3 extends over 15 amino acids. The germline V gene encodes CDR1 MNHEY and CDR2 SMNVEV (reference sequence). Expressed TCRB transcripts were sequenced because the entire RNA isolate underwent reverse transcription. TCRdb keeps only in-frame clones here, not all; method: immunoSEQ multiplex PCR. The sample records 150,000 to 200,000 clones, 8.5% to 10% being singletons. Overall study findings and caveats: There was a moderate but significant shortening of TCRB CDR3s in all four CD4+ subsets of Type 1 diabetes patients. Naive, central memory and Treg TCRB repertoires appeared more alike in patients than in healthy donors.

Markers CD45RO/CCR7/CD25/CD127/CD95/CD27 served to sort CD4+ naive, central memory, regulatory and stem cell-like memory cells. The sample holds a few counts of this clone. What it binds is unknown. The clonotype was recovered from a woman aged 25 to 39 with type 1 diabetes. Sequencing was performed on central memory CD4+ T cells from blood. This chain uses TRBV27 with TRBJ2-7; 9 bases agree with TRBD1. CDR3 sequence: CASTAPGQGRDEQYF. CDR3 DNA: TGTGCCAGCACCGCCCCGGGACAGGGCCGAGACGAGCAGTACTTC.